This TCR beta chain was captured by sequencing in a study of T cells in localized non-small cell lung cancer. Using immunoSEQ multiplex PCR, the repertoire was profiled, and TCRdb retains in-frame clones only, with some absent. There are approximately 41,000 clones in the sample; 86% occur only once, and about 5.4% lies in the top ten. CDR1 is SGHKS, CDR2 YYEKEE, per germline (reference sequence). The length of the CDR3 is 12 residues. V was trimmed by 4 bases and J by 7 bases, leaving 12 bases between them. This clonotype was sampled from a male donor older than 55 with stage II lung adenocarcinoma. This chain uses TRBV5-5 with TRBJ2-7; a weak D match, TRBD2 (6 bases). Material: peripheral blood mononuclear cells, obtained before any cancer treatment. This chain's CDR3 is CASSLDAGEQYF. In DNA form, the CDR3 reads TGTGCCAGCAGCCTGGACGCGGGGGAGCAGTACTTC.